The 5 T cell receptor beta chains listed next were all sequenced from one sample in a study of shared clonotypes between healthy human individuals (TCRdb year 2020). Library construction relied on the immunoSEQ multiplex PCR assay. Imported from immuneACCESS, the table was reduced by TCRdb to in-frame sequences with V and J called. These copies leave out some clones; in studies compared against another copy, an unresolved V gene accounts for under half, and the cause of the remainder is not known. Here the sample has about 2.4 million clones; 80% to 95% occur a single time. The ten top clones hold approximately 0.35% of the sample. Input material: naive CD4+ T cells from PBMCs. The sample's cell subset or site label, in plain terms: CD45RA+ positively selected. The source of these receptors is a man younger than 30 in good health. Some clones in this sample may be carry-over from other donors' samples.

The chain joins TRBV30 to TRBJ1-2, with D possibly being TRBD1 (5 bases). V was trimmed by 1 base and J by 4 bases, leaving 16 bases between them. In germline, CDR1 is GTSNPN, CDR2 SVGIG (reference sequence). The CDR3 has 15 residues. CDR3 loop: CAWSGADRGGYGYTF. DNA of the CDR3: TGTGCCTGGAGTGGAGCTGATAGGGGCGGCTATGGCTACACCTTC.

The chain joins TRBV6-6 to TRBJ1-1, with D maybe TRBD1 (6 bases). Germline-derived CDR1 and CDR2 are MNHNY and SVGAGI (reference sequence). The CDR3 is 16 amino acids. Trimming pared 2 bases from V and 5 bases from J, leaving 18 bases between. CDR3 amino acids: CASSYPPGPQGTEAFF. In nucleotides, the CDR3 is TGTGCCAGCAGTTACCCACCGGGCCCACAGGGAACTGAAGCTTTCTTT.

A note on this clone: The same CDR3 also results from other DNA sequences found in this sample. The gene calls are TRBV7-9 and TRBJ1-1, with D unresolved. Germline CDR1 SEHNR, CDR2 FQNEAQ (reference sequence). V was shortened by 3 bases and J by 1 base, with 6 bases between the two germline ends. This CDR3 contains 13 residues. The DNA for the CDR3 is TGTGCCAGCAGCTTGGGGTGGAACACTGAAGCTTTCTTT. Translating it yields CASSLGWNTEAFF.

The chain is built from TRBV7-8 and TRBJ1-4; D call uncertain. The CDR3 sequence is 15 residues long. CDR1 and CDR2 (germline): SGHVS, FQNEAQ. V lost 5 bases and J lost 0, with 10 bases in between. CDR3 loop: CASSTPAATNEKLFF. CDR3 DNA: TGTGCCAGCAGCACTCCGGCAGCAACTAATGAAAAACTGTTTTTT.

V usage is TRBV14 and J usage is TRBJ2-5, with 8 bases identical to TRBD1. Germline-derived CDR1 and CDR2 are SGHDN and FVKESK. V was pared by 1 base and J by 2 bases, with 6 bases of the junction left unmatched. The CDR3 has 16 amino acids. CDR3 residues: CASSQGSGGYQETQYF. The CDR3 DNA reads as TGTGCCAGCAGCCAAGGGTCAGGGGGCTATCAAGAGACCCAGTACTTC.